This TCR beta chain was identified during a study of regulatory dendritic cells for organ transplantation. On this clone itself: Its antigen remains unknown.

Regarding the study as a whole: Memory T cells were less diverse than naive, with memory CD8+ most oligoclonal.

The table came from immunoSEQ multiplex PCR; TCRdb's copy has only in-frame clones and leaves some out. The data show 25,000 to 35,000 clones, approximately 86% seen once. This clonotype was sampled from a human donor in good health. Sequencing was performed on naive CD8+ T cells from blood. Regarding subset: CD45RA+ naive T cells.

CDR3 nucleotide sequence: TGTGCCAGCAGCTTTAGCCAGGGGACCTCACCTAACTATGGCTACACCTTC. Its translation is CASSFSQGTSPNYGYTF. The chain combines TRBV12-1 with TRBJ1-2; no DNA check was done on the table's D call, TRBD1. TRBV12-1 represents a pseudogene. CDR3 length equals 17 residues.